The TCR beta chain under discussion was sequenced for a study of cytomegalovirus exposure and HLA in healthy donors. Study-level information: In a later analysis, the 100 to 150 validation repertoires were reported to have used the same platform as the roughly 610 first-cohort repertoires.

The CDR3 sequence is 15 residues long. CDR1 and CDR2 from the germline V gene are MGHDK and SYGVNS. V lost 3 bases to trimming and J lost 1 base, with 9 bases between them. The method was immunoSEQ multiplex PCR; TCRdb's version includes in-frame clones alone and lacks a portion of them. The repertoire holds approximately 80,000 clones, with approximately 93% as singletons. For this clone: The target antigen is unknown.

Study-level points and caveats: TCR clusters originating in the first cohort tended to co-occur in the roughly 120 validation repertoires, according to a later analysis.

This chain connects TRBV25-1 to TRBJ1-4; D remains ambiguous. The sequence derives from a young woman in good health and CMV-seronegative. The sequenced sample consisted of PBMCs. As DNA, the CDR3 is TGTGCCAGCAGTGACCCTAAGAGAACTAATGAAAAACTGTTTTTT. Protein product: CASSDPKRTNEKLFF.